Here is one T cell receptor (beta chain) with its context. These data are taken from a study of human T cells and chemical hapten exposure. Study-level information: Upper back patch tests used 0.01% DPC, scored after 6 days.

Each CDR3 protein gets one entry after TCRdb re-called the RACE reads with MiXCR. The sample records some 350,000 distinct CDR3 sequences, around 7% being singletons. Time point given: patch test 1, 2 weeks after DPC sensitization. The treatment: therapeutic diphenylcyclopropenone sensitization with weekly scalp DPC. V dropped 6 bases and J dropped 6 bases, with 12 bases sitting between them. The CDR3 covers 12 residues. The germline gives CDR1 MGHRA, CDR2 YSYEKL. This sequence originates from a young woman with alopecia areata. Some clones in this sample may be carry-over from other donors' samples. The gene calls are TRBV4-1 and TRBJ2-7, with a tentative D call TRBD1 (5 bases). The sequencing here drew on whole blood, taken in connection with sensitization to the hapten diphenylcyclopropenone (DPC). CDR3 loop: CASSIPGLEQYF. The CDR3 DNA follows: TGCGCCAGCAGTATCCCAGGGCTCGAGCAGTACTTC.